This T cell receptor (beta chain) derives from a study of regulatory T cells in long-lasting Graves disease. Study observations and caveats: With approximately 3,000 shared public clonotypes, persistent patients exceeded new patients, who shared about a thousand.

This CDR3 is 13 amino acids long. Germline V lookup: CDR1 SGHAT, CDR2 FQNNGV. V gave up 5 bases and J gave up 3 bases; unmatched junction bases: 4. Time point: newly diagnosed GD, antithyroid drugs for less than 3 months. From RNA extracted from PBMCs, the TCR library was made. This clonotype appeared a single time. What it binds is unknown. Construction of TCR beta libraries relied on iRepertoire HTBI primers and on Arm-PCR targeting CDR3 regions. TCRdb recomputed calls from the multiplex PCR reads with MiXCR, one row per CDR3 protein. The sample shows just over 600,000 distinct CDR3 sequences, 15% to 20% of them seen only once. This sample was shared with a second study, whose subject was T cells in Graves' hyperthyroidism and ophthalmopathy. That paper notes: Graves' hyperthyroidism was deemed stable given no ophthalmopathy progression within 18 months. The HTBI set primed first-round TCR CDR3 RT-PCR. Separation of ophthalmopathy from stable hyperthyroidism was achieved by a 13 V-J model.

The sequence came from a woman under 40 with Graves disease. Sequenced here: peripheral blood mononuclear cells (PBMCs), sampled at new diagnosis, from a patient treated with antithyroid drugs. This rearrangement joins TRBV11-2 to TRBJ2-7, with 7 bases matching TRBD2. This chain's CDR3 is CASSPGLIYEQYF. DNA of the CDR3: TGTGCCAGCAGCCCGGGACTAATCTACGAGCAGTACTTC.